The 5 T cell receptor beta chains below were found in one sample sequenced in a study of CD8+CD57+ T cells in acquired aplastic anemia. The sequenced patients had an expansion of CD8+CD57+ cells seen by flow cytometry. The template for TCR beta VDJ and CDR3 sequence profiling was genomic DNA. TCRdb re-called the reads with MiXCR, one entry per CDR3 protein. There are around 430,000 distinct CDR3 sequences in the sample; approximately 33% occur only once, and 0.8% to 0.85% lies in the top ten. The sequenced sample was sorted CD4+, CD8+, or CD8+CD57+ T cells (not recorded which) from PBMCs. Every receptor here comes from a human donor with aplastic anemia.

Ten or more counts support this clonotype. The chain combines TRBV19 with TRBJ1-1; tentatively, D is TRBD1 (5 bases). The CDR3 runs 14 residues. Germline CDR1 is LNHDA and CDR2 is SQIVND (reference sequence). V gave up 6 bases and J gave up 4 bases, with 15 bases separating them. In DNA, the CDR3 is TGTGCCAGTAGGGGACCGGCTGGGAGCACTGAAGCTTTCTTT. Its protein product is CASRGPAGSTEAFF.

There are many counts of this clonotype. V is TRBV9 and J is TRBJ2-7; D not resolved. Trimming pared 1 base from V and 3 bases from J, leaving 14 bases between. Germline V gives CDR1 SGDLS, CDR2 YYNGEE. This CDR3 comprises 15 residues. The CDR3 reads CASSVTAQRNYEQYF. The CDR3 DNA sequence: TGTGCCAGCAGCGTAACTGCTCAGCGAAACTACGAGCAGTACTTC.

This chain links TRBV3-1 with TRBJ1-1; 10 bases are a match to TRBD1. The germline V gene encodes CDR1 LGHDT and CDR2 YNNKEL (reference sequence). V was clipped by 8 bases and J by 0 bases; unmatched bases: 3. This CDR3 has 14 residues. The DNA for the CDR3 is TGTGCCAGCCGGGACAGGGGATTGAACACTGAAGCTTTCTTT. This gives the protein CASRDRGLNTEAFF. Looking up the rest from reference TRBV3-1 and TRBJ1-1 gives the full variable domain: DTAVSQTPKYLVTQMGNDKSIKCEQNLGHDTMYWYKQDSKKFLKIMFSYNNKELIINETVPNRFSPKSPDKAHLNLHINSLELGDSAVYFCASRDRGLNTEAFFGQGTRLTVV.

The rearrangement joins TRBV15 to TRBJ2-7; D tentatively reads TRBD1 or TRBD2 (5 bases each). V was cut by 3 bases and J by 3 bases, with 15 bases left in between. Germline loops: CDR1 LNHNV, CDR2 YYDKDF (reference sequence). The CDR3 length is 15 residues. This CDR3 reads CATSRGLVGGYEQYF. The DNA for the CDR3 is TGTGCCACCAGCAGGGGCCTAGTTGGGGGCTACGAGCAGTACTTC. The full variable domain, completed using reference TRBV15 and TRBJ2-7, is DAMVIQNPRYQVTQFGKPVTLSCSQTLNHNVMYWYQQKSSQAPKLLFHYYDKDFNNEADTPDNFQSRRPNTSFCFLDIRSPGLGDTAMYLCATSRGLVGGYEQYFGPGTRLTVT.

For this clonotype: This may stem from a read error, because a much larger clone lies one nucleotide away. The chain employs TRBV11-1 and TRBJ2-7; possible D gene TRBD1, 6 bases. The CDR3 spans 15 residues. V shed 0 bases and J shed 2 bases, with 11 bases lying between them. Germline V gene lookup returns CDR1 SGHAT and CDR2 FQDESV (reference sequence). CDR3 in amino acids: CASSLADRSPYEQYF. The CDR3 region has the DNA TGTGCCAGCAGCTTAGCGGACAGAAGCCCCTACGAGCAGTACTTC.